This T cell receptor beta chain was captured in a study of blood T cells in healthy people across ages. V lost 1 base to trimming and J lost 1 base, with 8 bases between them. This CDR3 region has 14 residues. Germline V gives CDR1 SGHDT, CDR2 YYEEEE. This clonotype was counted only a few times. Its specificity is unknown. The second PCR ran roughly 6 to 11 cycles with a sample-barcoded 5' primer and J-beta primers. With 12 random nucleotides, a template-switch adaptor tagged each individual cDNA molecule. TCRdb processed the 5' RACE reads anew with MiXCR; each CDR3 protein has one entry. The table shows fewer than 1,000,000 distinct CDR3 sequences, with 35% to 50% occurring only once. Overall study findings and caveats: It was not known whether donors were CMV positive (a possible confounder of expanded clonotype changes).

The receptor's source is a man at least 80 years old in good health. The sequencing input was blood. This chain joins TRBV5-6 and TRBJ2-5, with D possibly being TRBD2 (5 bases). The CDR3 DNA reads as TGTGCCAGCAGCTTGATGAGGGCCCAAGAGACCCAGTACTTC. Translating gives CASSLMRAQETQYF. The variable domain in full, completed from reference TRBV5-6 and TRBJ2-5, reads DAGVTQSPTHLIKTRGQQVTLRCSPKSGHDTVSWYQQALGQGPQFIFQYYEEEERQRGNFPDRFSGHQFPNYSSELNVNALLLGDSALYLCASSLMRAQETQYFGPGTRLLVL.